This T cell receptor (beta chain) was sequenced in a study of cytomegalovirus exposure and HLA in healthy donors. Study observations and caveats: Apparent HLA restriction characterized most CMV-associated TCR beta chains in a later analysis. High sensitivity and specificity were reportedly achieved when the classifier diagnosed cytomegalovirus status. Some V segments (TRBV6-2 and TRBV6-3 among them) were excluded as indistinguishable.

The PCR used 60 Vbeta and 13 Jbeta primers. Repertoires were generated with immunoSEQ multiplex PCR, while TCRdb's copy carries only in-frame clones and drops some. Recorded for this sample: approximately 110,000 clones. CDR1 is ENHRY and CDR2 is SYGVKD in the germline V gene. The CDR3 extends over 11 amino acids. V lost 2 bases and J lost 12; bases outside the gene matches: 0. With regard to this clone: Antigen specificity is unknown.

The sequence derives from a man aged 35-49 years in good health and CMV-seropositive. Source material: PBMCs. The chain combines TRBV10-3 with TRBJ2-1; 8 nucleotides agree with TRBD2. CDR3 amino acids: CAISELAGQFF. As DNA, the CDR3 is TGTGCCATCAGTGAGCTAGCGGGGCAGTTCTTC.